Shown below are 14 T cell receptor beta chains from a single sample sequenced in a study of tumor-infiltrating lymphocytes in primary liver carcinoma. A primer matching the constant region was used to make TCR beta cDNA from approximately 520 ng of total RNA. Slightly modified ARM-PCR, run as three nested multiplex PCR rounds, produced the TCR beta libraries. Researchers ran the first two PCR rounds for about 11 cycles each with TRBV1-TRBV30 forward primers and a C-beta reverse primer. TCRdb passed the multiplex PCR reads through MiXCR, listing each CDR3 protein once. The table has roughly 22,000 distinct CDR3 sequences, around 84% seen once. Scientists recovered RNA and DNA together from about 21-30 mg of unsorted bulk tissue. Sample: liver tumor tissue from sampling region 2. Subset defined: tumor region T2, inferior pole. Receptors originate from a woman under 40 with primary liver carcinoma and hepatitis B virus infection.

CDR3 sequence reads: CASSSGSERADIQYF. For the CDR3, the DNA is TGTGCCAGCAGCTCAGGAAGCGAGAGGGCAGATATACAGTATTTT. V gene TRBV11-2 combines with J gene TRBJ2-3, with D possibly matching TRBD2 (5 bases). CDR3 length equals 15 residues. Germline V gene lookup returns CDR1 SGHAT and CDR2 FQNNGV. Between the trimmed V and J ends, which lost 4 bases and 12 bases, there was a span of 23 bases.

This rearrangement joins TRBV4-3 to TRBJ2-1, with TRBD2 as a possible D gene (5 bases). This CDR3 comprises 16 residues. V lost 10 bases, J lost 0 bases, and 19 bases lay in between. The germline V gene has CDR1 LGHNA and CDR2 YSLEER. CDR3 region: CAISQDPGSSYNEQFF. The CDR3 DNA reads TGCGCCATAAGCCAAGATCCGGGAAGCTCCTACAATGAGCAGTTCTTC.

Within the sample, this clonotype is large. The J gene is TRBJ2-1, the V gene TRBV11-3; D is perhaps TRBD1 or TRBD2 (5 bases each). In germline, CDR1 is SGHNT, CDR2 YENEEA. The V gene lost 3 bases and the J gene lost 0 bases, with 9 bases spanning the gap. The CDR3 is made up of 15 amino acids. The CDR3 loop is CASSFGARSYNEQFF. For the CDR3, the DNA is TGTGCCAGCAGCTTCGGGGCCCGCTCCTACAATGAGCAGTTCTTC.

On this clonotype: Given the absence of the conserved phenylalanine or tryptophan at the CDR3 end, a read error is likely. This chain uses TRBV28 with TRBJ2-5; TRBD2 aligns across 9 bases. CDR1 MDHEN and CDR2 SYDVKM come from the germline V gene. V trimming: 7 bases; J trimming: 4 bases; junction bases outside the gene matches: 10. CDR3 length equals 15 residues. This CDR3 reads CASTSLTSGGETQYL. The CDR3 region has the DNA TGTGCCAGCACTTCGCTGACTAGCGGAGGAGAGACCCAGTACTTA.

The chain joins TRBV5-8 to TRBJ2-6; possible D gene TRBD2, 5 bases. Germline CDR1 reads SGHTS; CDR2 reads YDEGEE. The CDR3 spans 16 residues. Between the trimmed V and J ends, which lost 9 bases and 0 bases, there was a span of 16 bases. The CDR3 DNA reads TGTGCCAACACCATGACGGACTTCTCTGGGGCCAACGTCCTGACTTTC. The encoded protein is CANTMTDFSGANVLTF.

For this clonotype: The junction and the germline gene differ at one end; a read error may be behind it. J is TRBJ2-5 and V is TRBV6-2 or TRBV6-3; D is unclear. CDR3 length: 14 residues. Germline V gene lookup returns CDR1 MNHEY and CDR2 SVGEGT. The CDR3 loop reads CASNYDPAEQTQYF. The CDR3 DNA reads as TGTGCCAGCAATTACGACCCGGCCGAGCAAACCCAGTACTTC.

This clonotype was seen only once. A read error is possible here, since a much larger clone lies one base away. This rearrangement joins TRBV12-5 to TRBJ2-5; 14 nucleotides agree with TRBD2. The germline CDR1 and CDR2 sequences are LGHNT and FRNRAP. This CDR3 has 15 residues. CDR3 bases: TGTGCCAGTGATTTGGGACTAGCGGGAGTAGAGACCCAGTACTTC. As protein: CASDLGLAGVETQYF.

On this clonotype: Sequence at one end of the junction differs from germline and may be a read error. The chain recombines TRBV5-4 with TRBJ2-3, with a possible D match to TRBD1 (5 bases). The germline V gene encodes CDR1 SGHNT and CDR2 YYREEE (reference sequence). The CDR3 consists of 13 residues. CDR3 nucleotides: TGTACCAGCAGCCCGAGGTTAGGGGATACGCTGTATTTT. Amino acids: CTSSPRLGDTLYF.

A note on this clonotype: The CDR3 does not close with the conserved phenylalanine or tryptophan, likely indicating a read error. The V and J genes are TRBV11-2 and TRBJ1-1; D gene ambiguous. In germline, CDR1 is SGHAT, CDR2 FQNNGV. The CDR3 consists of 15 residues. In nucleotides, the CDR3 is TGTACCAGCAGTTTAAAAAGAGGGAGGTTAAATGAAGCTTTCTTA. It translates to CTSSLKRGRLNEAFL.

Concerning this clonotype itself: Mismatch with germline at one junction end may stem from a read error. The J gene is TRBJ1-2, the V gene TRBV5-6; D remains unclear. The CDR3 extends over 13 amino acids. Germline-derived CDR1 and CDR2 are SGHDT and YYEEEE. CDR3 region: CASSFRKNDGCTF. DNA of the CDR3: TGTGCCAGCAGCTTTCGCAAGAATGATGGCTGCACCTTC.

This clonotype was seen only a few times. Germline is not matched at one junction end, which may reflect a read error. CDR3 amino acids: CASSLRLFNEQLF. The CDR3 DNA is TGTGCCAGCAGCTTACGGTTATTCAATGAGCAGCTCTTC. The chain is built from TRBV12-3 or TRBV12-4 and TRBJ2-1; D not certain. This CDR3 is 13 amino acids long.

This clonotype is a singleton in its sample. One junction end does not reproduce the germline sequence, and a read error may be involved. The chain couples TRBV4-2 to TRBJ1-2; D gene unclear. Germline values: CDR1 LGHNA, CDR2 YNFKEQ. The CDR3 covers 17 residues. CDR3 nucleotide sequence: TGTGTCAGCAGCCAAGTTTCACTTGGCCAAAGAAGCTATGGCTACACCTTC. Translation: CVSSQVSLGQRSYGYTF.

The chain has TRBV4-3 and TRBJ1-2; D call uncertain. CDR3 length: 14 residues. Germline CDR1 is LGHNA and CDR2 is YSLEER. V dropped 7 bases and J dropped 4 bases, with 16 bases sitting between them. The CDR3 sequence is CASNAELKIYGYTF. The CDR3 DNA follows: TGCGCCAGCAACGCTGAGCTGAAGATCTATGGCTACACCTTC.

In this sample, this clonotype turned up once. At one end, the junction sequence differs from germline, possibly due to a read error. J is TRBJ2-6 and V is TRBV6-5, with D perhaps TRBD1 (6 bases). The CDR3 has 18 amino acids. Germline loops: CDR1 MNHEY, CDR2 SVGAGI. CDR3 nucleotide sequence: TGTGCCAGCAAGACATGCAGGGGACGCGTCTCTGGGACCAACGTCCTGACTTTC. This codes for CASKTCRGRVSGTNVLTF.